The following is a TCR beta chain sequence with its context. Its target is not known. This entry is derived from a study of cytomegalovirus exposure and HLA in healthy donors. Study-wide results and limits: Indistinguishable V segments such as TRBV6-2 and TRBV6-3 were excluded. Available immune exposure information covered CMV serostatus only.

The V gene end was trimmed by 1 base and the J gene end by 0 bases; junction bases not matched to a gene: 12. This CDR3 comprises 19 residues. CDR1 LNHNV and CDR2 YYDKDF come from the germline V gene (reference sequence). The PCR used 60 Vbeta and 13 Jbeta primers. TCRdb keeps only in-frame clones here, not all; method: immunoSEQ multiplex PCR. The sample yields over 75,000 clones, 64% seen once. The chain combines TRBV15 with TRBJ2-3; 8 bases map to TRBD2. The sequencing input was PBMCs. The receptor was isolated from a human donor in good health. CDR3 residues: CATSRAREGGGWSTDTQYF. The CDR3 bases are TGTGCCACCAGCAGAGCCCGCGAGGGCGGGGGGTGGAGCACAGATACGCAGTATTTT.